The 32 T cell receptor beta chains below all came from one sample that was sequenced in a study of T-cell reconstitution after alpha-beta-depleted transplantation in children. Construction of the TCRbeta library involved unique molecular identifiers. Each CDR3 protein gets one entry after TCRdb re-called the PCR reads with MiXCR. The table records some 520,000 distinct CDR3 sequences, 30% to 35% of them present only once. The sequences come from PBMCs from the stem cell graft donor, collected from the stem cell graft. The receptors stem from a human donor who donated a stem cell graft to a child with aplastic anemia.

The chain is built from TRBV6-5 and TRBJ2-2; no reliable D call. CDR1 and CDR2 (germline): MNHEY, SVGAGI. This CDR3 contains 13 residues. V lost 2 bases and J lost 6, with 7 bases in between. DNA of the CDR3: TGTGCCAGCAGTTACCTGTCTGCCGGGGAGCTGTTTTTT. Translating gives CASSYLSAGELFF.

The sample holds a few counts of this clonotype. This chain joins TRBV5-1 and TRBJ2-3; the D call may be TRBD1 or TRBD2 (5 bases each). The germline gives CDR1 SGHRS, CDR2 YFSETQ. Trimming cost V 4 bases and J 1 base, with 19 bases left between them. CDR3 length equals 17 residues. Written as DNA, the CDR3 is TGCGCCAGCAGCCCGCAGGGAGAGCGGTCCGGCACAGATACGCAGTATTTT. Amino acids: CASSPQGERSGTDTQYF.

This clonotype has a single count. The chain employs TRBV29-1 and TRBJ2-7; D is possibly TRBD2 (5 bases). V was pared by 5 bases and J by 0 bases, with 11 bases between. The CDR3 has 13 residues. Germline V CDR1 and CDR2: SQVTM, ANQGSEA. CDR3 protein: CSVLPGNSYEQYF. The CDR3 DNA is TGCAGCGTTTTACCGGGGAACTCCTACGAGCAGTACTTC.

This clonotype has more than one count but fewer than ten. The V call is TRBV10-3, the J call TRBJ2-7; D possibly corresponds to TRBD2 (5 bases). Trimming took 8 bases from V and 3 from J, leaving 11 bases between them. From germline, CDR1 is ENHRY and CDR2 SYGVKD. The CDR3 extends over 12 amino acids. CDR3 amino acids: CAIGSSGYEQYF. The DNA of the CDR3 is TGTGCCATCGGGAGCAGCGGCTACGAGCAGTACTTC.

The V and J genes are TRBV9 and TRBJ2-6, with 13 bases lining up with TRBD2. This CDR3 comprises 21 residues. J lost 0 bases, V lost 0 bases, and 9 bases had no gene match. Germline loops: CDR1 SGDLS, CDR2 YYNGEE. CDR3 region: CASSVGELGLAGFSGANVLTF. The CDR3 region has the DNA TGTGCCAGCAGCGTAGGGGAGCTGGGACTAGCGGGATTCTCTGGGGCCAACGTCCTGACTTTC.

There are a few counts of this clonotype. This rearrangement joins TRBV5-4 to TRBJ2-1, with 12 bases identical to TRBD2. The V and J ends lost 3 bases and 9 bases, in that order; junction bases with no gene match: 7. The CDR3 covers 15 residues. CDR1 and CDR2 (germline): SGHNT, YYREEE (reference sequence). This chain's CDR3 is CASSWGLAGEIEQFF. The CDR3 DNA is TGTGCCAGCAGCTGGGGACTAGCGGGCGAAATTGAGCAGTTCTTC.

The CDR3 coding sequence is TGCAGTGCTAGAGATCCCCAGAGGGCGTCTTCTAGCACAGATACGCAGTATTTT. It is translated as CSARDPQRASSSTDTQYF. The chain carries TRBV20-1 and TRBJ2-3, with D tentatively TRBD2 (5 bases). The CDR3 contains 18 residues. V lost 0 bases, J lost 0 bases, and 19 bases lay in between. Germline CDR1 and CDR2: DFQATT and SNEGSKA (reference sequence).

The rearrangement links TRBV3-1 to TRBJ2-3, with D possibly TRBD2 on 6 matching bases. CDR3 length equals 14 residues. Trimming left V 2 bases short and J 7 bases short, with 13 bases between. CDR1 is LGHDT, CDR2 YNNKEL, per germline (reference sequence). This CDR3 reads CASSQSPEGHTQYF. The CDR3 DNA follows: TGTGCCAGCAGCCAATCCCCGGAGGGCCATACGCAGTATTTT.

The chain employs TRBV27 and TRBJ2-6, with 8 bases matching TRBD1. CDR1 is MNHEY, CDR2 SMNVEV, per germline (reference sequence). This CDR3 region has 19 residues. The ends lost 2 bases at V and 0 bases at J; junction bases unmatched: 9. DNA for the CDR3: TGTGCCAGCAGTTTAGGCCCCGGGACAGGACCCTCTGGGGCCAACGTCCTGACTTTC. This translates into CASSLGPGTGPSGANVLTF.

The chain links TRBV12-3 or TRBV12-4 to TRBJ1-5, with TRBD1 as a possible D gene (5 bases). Trimming shortened V by 5 bases and J by 4 bases, and 9 bases separated the two germline ends. This CDR3 contains 13 residues. Here the CDR3 DNA reads TGTGCCAGCAGTCCGACAGCGAATCAGCCCCAGCATTTT. It is translated as CASSPTANQPQHF.

The chain employs TRBV5-5 and TRBJ2-7; 8 bases align to TRBD1. The ends lost 1 base at V and 5 bases at J; junction bases unmatched: 8. This CDR3 contains 15 residues. Per the germline V gene, CDR1 is SGHKS and CDR2 is YYEKEE (reference sequence). CDR3 sequence reads: CASSLPGTGAHEQYV. The DNA for the CDR3 is TGTGCCAGCAGCTTGCCCGGGACAGGCGCTCACGAGCAGTACGTC.

The rearrangement uses TRBV27 and TRBJ2-7; 9 nucleotides match TRBD2. The V gene's germline CDR1 is MNHEY and CDR2 SMNVEV (reference sequence). The CDR3 totals 16 residues. V lost 5 bases and J lost 2; bases outside the gene matches: 10. The CDR3: CASSPLGGRVAYEQYF. The CDR3 DNA reads as TGTGCCAGCAGTCCCCTGGGCGGGAGGGTTGCCTACGAGCAGTACTTC.

The CDR3 here is CSFSGRAVHEQFF. The CDR3 bases are TGCAGTTTTAGCGGGAGGGCCGTACATGAGCAGTTCTTC. The chain couples TRBV20-1 to TRBJ2-1; 11 nucleotides match TRBD2. The J segment lost 8 bases and the V segment lost 8 bases, leaving 8 bases of the junction unmatched. The germline V gene encodes CDR1 DFQATT and CDR2 SNEGSKA (reference sequence). The CDR3 runs 13 residues.

The chain combines TRBV6-1 with TRBJ1-5; the D gene is possibly TRBD1 (5 bases). The CDR3 has 15 amino acids. Trimming pared 5 bases from V and 0 bases from J, leaving 11 bases between. Germline V gene lookup returns CDR1 MNHNS and CDR2 SASEGT. The CDR3: CASSQGFYSNQPQHF. The CDR3 coding sequence is TGTGCCAGCAGTCAGGGTTTTTATAGCAATCAGCCCCAGCATTTT.

This clonotype showed up just a few times. CDR3: CASSSSSDQPQHF. The DNA for the CDR3 is TGTGCCAGCAGTTCCTCCAGTGATCAGCCCCAGCATTTT. This chain uses TRBV12-3 or TRBV12-4 with TRBJ1-5; D unclear. Trimming took off 4 bases at V and 5 bases at J, with 9 bases between the two ends. The CDR3 runs 13 residues.

This clonotype was observed a handful of times. This chain connects TRBV10-3 to TRBJ2-5; perhaps TRBD2 as D (5 bases). V was clipped by 10 bases and J by 2 bases, with 17 bases between them. Germline V gene sequence: CDR1 ENHRY, CDR2 SYGVKD. This CDR3 is 14 amino acids long. In nucleotides, the CDR3 is TGTGCCACCGCGGTGAGGGAAACTCAAGAGACCCAGTACTTC. This sequence encodes CATAVRETQETQYF.

This clonotype was counted only a few times. This chain links TRBV12-3 or TRBV12-4 with TRBJ2-3, with 10 bases fitting TRBD1. Unmatched junction bases numbered 4, after V lost 1 base and J lost 3 bases. The CDR3 is 16 residues long. In nucleotides, the CDR3 is TGTGCCAGCAGTTTAGATGGGACAGGGGTAACAGATACGCAGTATTTT. Translating it yields CASSLDGTGVTDTQYF.

The gene calls are TRBV6-2 or TRBV6-3 and TRBJ1-5; D is possibly TRBD1 (6 bases). V was shortened by 5 bases and J by 6 bases, with 14 bases between the two germline ends. The length of the CDR3 is 14 residues. Germline lookup yields CDR1 MNHEY and CDR2 SVGEGT. The CDR3, as DNA: TGTGCCAGCAGTACAACAGGGACGAGTCAGCCCCAGCATTTT. Amino acid sequence: CASSTTGTSQPQHF.

There are a few counts of this clonotype. V usage is TRBV10-2 and J usage is TRBJ2-3; 8 positions match TRBD2. V gave up 5 bases and J gave up 2 bases; unmatched junction bases: 6. The CDR3 contains 15 residues. From germline, CDR1 is WSHSY and CDR2 SAAADI. CDR3 sequence: CASSRTSMSTDTQYF. CDR3 in DNA: TGCGCCAGCAGTCGGACTAGCATGTCCACAGATACGCAGTATTTT.

This clonotype has a handful of counts. The V and J genes are TRBV27 and TRBJ1-5; 7 nucleotides match TRBD1. The CDR3 has 17 residues. The germline V gene has CDR1 MNHEY and CDR2 SMNVEV (reference sequence). Losses at the gene ends were 8 bases for V and 2 bases for J; bases not matched to a gene: 15. CDR3 coding DNA: TGTGCCAGCGGGTTAGGGGGCGGACGGCGGGGCAATCAGCCCCAGCATTTT. It specifies CASGLGGGRRGNQPQHF.

The chain links TRBV14 to TRBJ2-1; D possibly corresponds to TRBD2 (5 bases). Trimming took off 2 bases at V and 10 bases at J, with 21 bases between the two ends. CDR3 size: 16 residues. Looked up from germline, CDR1 is SGHDN and CDR2 is FVKESK. The CDR3 DNA sequence: TGTGCCAGCAGCCAAAGGATCGGACTGGCCCTTTGGGAGCAGTTCTTC. Its translation: CASSQRIGLALWEQFF.

The chain joins TRBV20-1 to TRBJ1-2; unclear D gene. The CDR3 loop spans 15 amino acids. Deletions cut 8 bases from V and 0 bases from J, with 19 bases between. Germline-derived CDR1 and CDR2 are DFQATT and SNEGSKA (reference sequence). The CDR3 loop reads CSPARTGLSNYGYTF. For the CDR3, the DNA is TGCAGTCCTGCACGCACGGGTCTCTCTAACTATGGCTACACCTTC.

The sample holds a few counts of this clonotype. V usage is TRBV20-1 and J usage is TRBJ2-3, with a tentative D call TRBD2 (5 bases). Germline V gene data show CDR1 as DFQATT and CDR2 as SNEGSKA (reference sequence). V dropped 8 bases and J dropped 4 bases, with 22 bases sitting between them. CDR3 size: 15 residues. For the CDR3, the DNA is TGCAGTTCCCTCCGGACTCCTGCGGGTGCAGATACGCAGTATTTT. It translates to CSSLRTPAGADTQYF.

J is TRBJ2-3 and V is TRBV7-9, with D maybe TRBD1 (5 bases). Between the trimmed V and J ends, which lost 1 base and 2 bases, there was a span of 10 bases. Germline V gene data show CDR1 as SEHNR and CDR2 as FQNEAQ (reference sequence). This CDR3 is built from 15 residues. CDR3: CASSLEYRSTDTQYF. Written as DNA, the CDR3 is TGTGCCAGCAGCTTAGAATACAGGTCCACAGATACGCAGTATTTT.

A few counts support this clonotype. The rearrangement uses TRBV29-1 and TRBJ1-6, with D possibly matching TRBD1 (6 bases). The CDR3 contains 13 residues. Per germline, CDR1 SQVTM and CDR2 ANQGSEA. V shed 6 bases and J shed 5 bases, with 11 bases lying between them. CDR3 in DNA: TGCAGCGTCGCAGGGGACGATAATTCACCCCTCCACTTT. This sequence encodes CSVAGDDNSPLHF.

The chain employs TRBV9 and TRBJ1-2; D possibly corresponds to TRBD1 (6 bases). CDR3 length: 15 amino acids. Germline V CDR1 and CDR2: SGDLS, YYNGEE. V dropped 5 bases and J dropped 0 bases, with 14 bases sitting between them. CDR3 DNA sequence: TGTGCCAGCAGGGATGGGACACAAACTAACTATGGCTACACCTTC. Protein sequence: CASRDGTQTNYGYTF. Supplemented by reference TRBV9 and TRBJ1-2, the full variable domain reads DSGVTQTPKHLITATGQRVTLRCSPRSGDLSVYWYQQSLDQGLQFLIQYYNGEERAKGNILERFSAQQFPDLHSELNLSSLELGDSALYFCASRDGTQTNYGYTFGSGTRLTVV.

The chain is built from TRBV20-1 and TRBJ2-7, with 7 bases that match TRBD2. Per the germline V gene, CDR1 is DFQATT and CDR2 is SNEGSKA (reference sequence). V lost 5 bases, J lost 0 bases, and 13 bases stayed unmatched. The CDR3 consists of 16 residues. The CDR3 is CSAESLLALSSYEQYF. For the CDR3, the DNA is TGCAGTGCTGAAAGTTTACTAGCGCTAAGCTCCTACGAGCAGTACTTC.

This clonotype occurred a few times. V is TRBV6-6 and J is TRBJ2-7, with D possibly TRBD1 on 5 matching bases. From germline, CDR1 is MNHNY and CDR2 SVGAGI (reference sequence). V lost 10 bases to trimming and J lost 2 bases, with 12 bases between them. CDR3 length: 12 amino acids. CDR3 region: CATGQGPYEQYV. In nucleotides, the CDR3 is TGTGCCACCGGACAAGGACCCTACGAGCAGTACGTC.

This sequence joins TRBV28 and TRBJ2-7; possibly TRBD2 for D (6 bases). Germline CDR1 is MDHEN and CDR2 is SYDVKM. The ends were cut back, 7 bases at V and 2 bases at J, with 15 bases in the middle. CDR3 size: 14 residues. The CDR3 DNA is TGTGCCAGCATCAGCGCGGGGCAAACCTACGAGCAGTACTTC. Residues: CASISAGQTYEQYF.

This chain links TRBV18 with TRBJ1-1; no clear D. V gave up 2 bases and J gave up 6 bases, with 10 bases separating them. Germline CDR1 is KGHSH and CDR2 is LQKENI. The CDR3 is 13 amino acids. CDR3 residues: CASSPATPAEAFF. The CDR3 nucleotides read TGTGCCAGCTCACCAGCGACCCCGGCTGAAGCTTTCTTT.

CDR3: CSARDNSNQPQHF. CDR3 DNA: TGCAGTGCCAGGGACAATAGCAATCAGCCCCAGCATTTT. The chain joins TRBV20-1 to TRBJ1-5; a possible D gene is TRBD1 (6 bases). This CDR3 comprises 13 residues. Germline values: CDR1 DFQATT, CDR2 SNEGSKA (reference sequence). Trimming took 6 bases from V and 0 from J, leaving 9 bases between them.

V usage is TRBV7-2 and J usage is TRBJ2-1; maybe TRBD2 (5 bases). Germline values: CDR1 SGHTA, CDR2 FQGNSA. Trimming shortened V by 2 bases and J by 13 bases, and 15 bases separated the two germline ends. There are 13 residues in the CDR3. The CDR3: CASSLLEGRGQFF. The CDR3, as DNA: TGTGCCAGCAGCTTACTCGAGGGCCGGGGTCAGTTCTTC.